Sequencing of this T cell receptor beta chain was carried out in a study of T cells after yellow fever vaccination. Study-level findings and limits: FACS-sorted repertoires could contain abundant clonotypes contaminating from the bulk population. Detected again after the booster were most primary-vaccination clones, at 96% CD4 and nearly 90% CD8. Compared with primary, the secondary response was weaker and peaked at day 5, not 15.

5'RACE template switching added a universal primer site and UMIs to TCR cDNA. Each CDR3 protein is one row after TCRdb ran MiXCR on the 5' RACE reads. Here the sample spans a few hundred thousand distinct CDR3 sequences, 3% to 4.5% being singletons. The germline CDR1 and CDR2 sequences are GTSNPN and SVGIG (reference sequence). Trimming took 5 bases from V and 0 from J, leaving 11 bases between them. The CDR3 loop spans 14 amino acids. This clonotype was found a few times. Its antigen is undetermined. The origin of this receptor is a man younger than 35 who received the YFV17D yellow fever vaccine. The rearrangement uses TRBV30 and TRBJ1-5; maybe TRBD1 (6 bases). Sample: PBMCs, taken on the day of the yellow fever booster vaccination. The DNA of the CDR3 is TGTGCCTGGGGCCAGGGGCTTAGCAATCAGCCCCAGCATTTT. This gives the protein CAWGQGLSNQPQHF.